This T cell receptor (beta chain) was profiled in a study of type 1 regulatory T cells. Study as a whole: An in vitro protocol generated T-allo10, a Tr1-enriched, alloantigen-specific CD4 T cell product.

TCRdb itself ran the reads through MiXCR, one entry per CDR3 protein. This sample has about 60,000 distinct CDR3 sequences, with around 49% found just once. This clonotype was recorded a few times. Its antigen is currently unknown. The V gene's germline CDR1 is KGHSH and CDR2 LQKENI. The CDR3 contains 17 residues. V gave up 3 bases and J gave up 0 bases, with 15 bases separating them. The sequence derives from a human donor in good health. V gene TRBV18 combines with J gene TRBJ2-4, with D unclear. Material for sequencing was cultured non-Tr1 T cells, either the whole culture or a sorted T cell fraction (not recorded which). CDR3 bases: TGTGCCAGCTCACCGCCTAGAGAGATGCTAGCCAAAAACATTCAGTACTTC. Its translation: CASSPPREMLAKNIQYF.